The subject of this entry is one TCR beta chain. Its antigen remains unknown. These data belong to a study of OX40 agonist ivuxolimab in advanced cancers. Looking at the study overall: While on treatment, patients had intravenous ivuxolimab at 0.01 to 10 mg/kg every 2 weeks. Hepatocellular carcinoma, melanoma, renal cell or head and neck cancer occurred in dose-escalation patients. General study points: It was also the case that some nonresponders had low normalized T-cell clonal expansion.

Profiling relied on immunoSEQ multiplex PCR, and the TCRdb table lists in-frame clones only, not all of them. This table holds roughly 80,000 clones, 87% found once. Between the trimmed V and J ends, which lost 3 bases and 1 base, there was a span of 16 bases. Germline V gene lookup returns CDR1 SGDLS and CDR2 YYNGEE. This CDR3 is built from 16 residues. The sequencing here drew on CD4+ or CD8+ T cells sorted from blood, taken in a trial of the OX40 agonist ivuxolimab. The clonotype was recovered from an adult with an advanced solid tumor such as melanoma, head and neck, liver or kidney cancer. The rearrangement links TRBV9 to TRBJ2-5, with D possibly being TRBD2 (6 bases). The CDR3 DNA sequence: TGTGCCAGCAGCGCCAACCGGGCGGGATCCCAAGAGACCCAGTACTTC. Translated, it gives CASSANRAGSQETQYF.